The 30 T cell receptor beta chains reported below all come from one sample, sequenced in a study of Graves' ophthalmopathy and Graves' hyperthyroidism. Amplified material comprised TCR beta CDR3 regions derived from RNA transcripts. In the first round, RT-PCR was carried out with HTBI primers, and a multiplex PCR formed the second round. One entry per CDR3 protein, called by TCRdb with MiXCR from the multiplex PCR reads. The sample lists 500,000 to 600,000 distinct CDR3 sequences, about two fifths occurring once. Sequenced: peripheral blood or thyroid tissue (not recorded which). Every receptor here comes from an adult man with Graves' hyperthyroidism.

The rearrangement joins TRBV2 to TRBJ2-2, with no clear D. The CDR3 is 13 residues long. The V end was cut by 7 bases, the J end by 2 bases, with 8 bases between. Germline CDR1 is SNHLY and CDR2 is FYNNEI. CDR3: CASIQYNTGELFF. The CDR3 region has the DNA TGTGCCAGCATACAGTATAACACCGGGGAGCTGTTTTTT.

About this clonotype: At one boundary the junction diverges from the germline segment, which might be a read error. The chain links TRBV12-3 or TRBV12-4 to TRBJ1-3; unclear D gene. This CDR3 is built from 16 residues. CDR3 amino acids: CASSVAARSSGNTIYF. CDR3 sequence (DNA): TGTGCCAGCAGTGTAGCGGCCCGAAGCTCTGGAAACACCATATATTTT.

This clonotype was observed many times. The chain couples TRBV6-5 to TRBJ2-6; the D is unclear. CDR3 length: 16 amino acids. V gave up 1 base and J gave up 1 base, with 8 bases separating them. Germline CDR1 is MNHEY and CDR2 is SVGAGI. CDR3 in DNA: TGTGCCAGCAGTTACTTTATGGGATCTGGGGCCAACGTCCTGACTTTC. Protein product: CASSYFMGSGANVLTF.

This chain uses TRBV2 with TRBJ1-4; tentatively, D is TRBD1 (5 bases). CDR1 SNHLY and CDR2 FYNNEI come from the germline V gene. The CDR3 length is 16 residues. V was pared by 5 bases and J by 7 bases, with 20 bases between. As DNA, the CDR3 is TGTGCCAGCAGTTCGACCGGTGGGGGGACCATTGAAAAACTGTTTTTT. Translating gives CASSSTGGGTIEKLFF.

This clonotype appeared many times. This sequence joins TRBV29-1 and TRBJ2-5; D might be TRBD1 (5 bases). The CDR3 covers 14 residues. From germline, CDR1 is SQVTM and CDR2 ANQGSEA. Trimming took 2 bases from V and 2 from J, leaving 12 bases between them. The chain's CDR3 is CSVEPQGIQETQYF. The CDR3 DNA sequence: TGCAGCGTTGAACCCCAGGGAATACAAGAGACCCAGTACTTC.

There are a few counts of this clonotype. The rearrangement uses TRBV20-1 and TRBJ1-1, with a weak D call TRBD1 (6 bases). This CDR3 comprises 12 residues. The V gene's germline CDR1 is DFQATT and CDR2 SNEGSKA (reference sequence). V was shortened by 6 bases and J by 7 bases, with 15 bases between the two germline ends. In nucleotides, the CDR3 is TGCAGTGCCAAGGACAGATATATTGAAGCTTTCTTT. As protein: CSAKDRYIEAFF.

This clonotype was observed a handful of times. This chain links TRBV10-2 with TRBJ2-7; tentative D call: TRBD1 (5 bases). Germline lookup yields CDR1 WSHSY and CDR2 SAAADI. CDR3 size: 16 residues. With 1 base removed from V and 1 base from J, the gap between germline ends came to 14 bases. In DNA, the CDR3 is TGCGCCAGCAGTGAGTGGCCCCCGGACAAATCCTACGAGCAGTACTTC. Amino acids: CASSEWPPDKSYEQYF.

V and J are TRBV10-3 and TRBJ2-7; a weak D match, TRBD1 (7 bases). The V gene lost 10 bases and the J gene lost 2 bases, with 18 bases spanning the gap. This CDR3 comprises 14 residues. Germline CDR1 reads ENHRY; CDR2 reads SYGVKD. Here the CDR3 reads CASAVGGGPYEQYF. CDR3 nucleotides: TGTGCCAGCGCCGTCGGAGGGGGCCCCTACGAGCAGTACTTC.

This clonotype was recorded many times. The CDR3 protein is CASTTSGTSTGANVLTF. CDR3 nucleotides: TGTGCCAGCACGACATCCGGGACTAGTACTGGGGCCAACGTCCTGACTTTC. This chain uses TRBV4-2 with TRBJ2-6, with TRBD2 matching 8 bases. CDR1 and CDR2 from the germline V gene are LGHNA and YNFKEQ. The CDR3 extends over 17 amino acids. V shed 7 bases and J 2 bases; nucleotides not matched to a gene: 10.

The chain carries TRBV20-1 and TRBJ1-5, with D possibly being TRBD1 (5 bases). This CDR3 contains 14 residues. From germline, CDR1 is DFQATT and CDR2 SNEGSKA (reference sequence). V was pared by 4 bases and J by 11 bases, with 21 bases between. The CDR3 is CSANTAGPQETQHF. The CDR3 DNA follows: TGCAGTGCTAATACCGCAGGGCCCCAAGAGACCCAGCATTTT.

The CDR3 region is CASSPFGTGIMNTEAFF. CDR3 coding DNA: TGTGCCAGCAGCCCTTTCGGGACAGGGATTATGAACACTGAAGCTTTCTTT. This chain joins TRBV9 and TRBJ1-1; 9 bases align to TRBD1. The length of the CDR3 is 17 residues. Germline V lookup: CDR1 SGDLS, CDR2 YYNGEE. The ends lost 4 bases at V and 0 bases at J; junction bases unmatched: 10.

To note about this clonotype: A much larger clone lies a single base off, so this may be a read error. The rearrangement uses TRBV9 and TRBJ2-7, with D perhaps given as TRBD1 or TRBD2 (5 bases each). This CDR3 has 12 residues. The germline V gene encodes CDR1 SGDLS and CDR2 YYNGEE. CDR3 DNA sequence: TGTGCCAGCAGCTTAGACATGGGACCGGGCGACTTC. Amino acids: CASSLDMGPGDF.

The V and J genes are TRBV7-9 and TRBJ2-7, with 10 nucleotides matching TRBD2. J gave up 5 bases and V 6 bases, and 7 bases lay outside the gene matches. CDR3 length equals 14 residues. Germline values: CDR1 SEHNR, CDR2 FQNEAQ (reference sequence). The CDR3, as DNA: TGTGCCAGCAGTTTTAGCGGGAGGATGCACGAGCAGTACTTC. As protein: CASSFSGRMHEQYF.

This clonotype was found many times. This sequence joins TRBV2 and TRBJ1-6; 7 bases are shared with TRBD1. Germline assignment: CDR1 SNHLY and CDR2 FYNNEI. Trimming took 7 bases from V and 8 from J; bases not matched to a gene: 8. This CDR3 comprises 14 residues. CDR3: CASTPTGRDSPLHF. CDR3 in DNA: TGTGCCAGCACCCCGACAGGGAGAGATTCACCCCTCCACTTT.

This clonotype showed up many times. This rearrangement joins TRBV13 to TRBJ1-1, with D perhaps matching TRBD1 (5 bases). Trimming stripped 5 bases from V and 11 bases from J, with 18 bases between. The CDR3 has 13 amino acids. Germline lookup yields CDR1 PRHDT and CDR2 FYEKMQ (reference sequence). The CDR3, as DNA: TGTGCCAGCAGCGCCAGGGAAACTTTGGGTGCTTTCTTT. This translates into CASSARETLGAFF.

The chain has TRBV5-1 and TRBJ1-2, with D unclear. CDR3 length: 15 amino acids. The germline V and J ends were trimmed by 4 bases and 4 bases, with 17 bases remaining between them. Germline loops: CDR1 SGHRS, CDR2 YFSETQ. In DNA, the CDR3 is TGCGCCAGCAGCCCCGGACTAGCGGGAGGCTATGGCTACACCTTC. Protein: CASSPGLAGGYGYTF.

This clonotype was seen at least ten times. The chain links TRBV6-5 to TRBJ1-6; the match to TRBD1 covers 9 bases. V lost 6 bases and J lost 8; bases outside the gene matches: 8. The CDR3 is 15 residues long. Looked up from germline, CDR1 is MNHEY and CDR2 is SVGAGI. For the CDR3, the DNA is TGTGCCAGCAGGGAGACGGACAGGGGTTATTCACCCCTCCACTTT. It translates to CASRETDRGYSPLHF.

Note on this clonotype: A much larger clone is a single base away; this may be a read error. V is TRBV20-1 and J is TRBJ2-2; D gene ambiguous. The germline V gene encodes CDR1 DFQATT and CDR2 SNEGSKA (reference sequence). V gave up 4 bases and J gave up 3 bases, with 6 bases separating them. The CDR3 contains 12 residues. CDR3 nucleotide sequence: TGCAGTGCTAAACTTCACACCGGGGAGCTGTTTTTT. It specifies CSAKLHTGELFF.

Many counts were recorded for this clonotype. The J gene is TRBJ2-5, the V gene TRBV24-1; D assignment may be TRBD1 or TRBD2 (5 bases each). Deletions cut 7 bases from V and 3 bases from J, with 11 bases between. Germline V gene data show CDR1 as KGHDR and CDR2 as SFDVKD. The CDR3 totals 13 residues. CDR3 sequence: CATRERGKETQYF. CDR3 DNA: TGTGCCACCAGGGAGAGGGGTAAAGAGACCCAGTACTTC.

This clonotype was counted ten times or more. This chain connects TRBV9 to TRBJ1-1; 8 bases line up with TRBD1. This CDR3 spans 14 amino acids. The V segment lost 3 bases and the J segment 5 bases; nucleotides outside the gene matches: 6. The V gene's germline CDR1 is SGDLS and CDR2 YYNGEE. The CDR3 sequence: CASSADRVSTEAFF. CDR3 in DNA: TGTGCCAGCAGCGCGGACAGGGTCTCGACTGAAGCTTTCTTT.

Ten or more counts support this clonotype. The chain couples TRBV13 to TRBJ2-7; D is perhaps TRBD1 or TRBD2 (5 bases each). The V end lost 5 bases, the J end lost 0 bases, and 17 bases lay between the germline ends. Germline V lookup: CDR1 PRHDT, CDR2 FYEKMQ (reference sequence). The CDR3 totals 16 residues. Here the CDR3 DNA reads TGTGCCAGCAGCCACTCGCCCGCAGGGAGCTCCTACGAGCAGTACTTC. The encoded protein is CASSHSPAGSSYEQYF.

Note on this clonotype: At one end the junction does not follow the germline gene, possibly because of a read error. The genes are TRBV11-3 and TRBJ1-6; D is ambiguous. The CDR3 totals 8 residues. The V gene's germline CDR1 is SGHNT and CDR2 YENEEA. Written as DNA, the CDR3 is TGTGCCAGCAGCCACACCCCATTT. Protein sequence: CASSHTPF.

This chain joins TRBV10-3 and TRBJ1-5; tentatively, D is TRBD1 (5 bases). Germline-derived CDR1 and CDR2 are ENHRY and SYGVKD. Trimming took off 0 bases at V and 5 bases at J, with 8 bases between the two ends. The CDR3 covers 14 residues. This chain's CDR3 is CAISESWGHQPQHF. DNA of the CDR3: TGTGCCATCAGTGAGTCGTGGGGACATCAGCCCCAGCATTTT.

To note about this clonotype: This sequence may be a read error, since a much larger clone differs from it by one base. The J gene is TRBJ1-1, the V gene TRBV12-5, with D hard to call. Trimming removed 7 bases at V and 3 bases at J, with 9 bases between. The CDR3 is 12 residues long. The germline gives CDR1 LGHNT, CDR2 FRNRAP. The chain's CDR3 is CASDGVDTEAFF. In nucleotides, the CDR3 is TGTGCTAGTGACGGGGTGGACACTGAAGCTTTCTTT.

The chain carries TRBV28 and TRBJ2-5; weak D call: TRBD1 (6 bases). The CDR3 covers 15 residues. V shed 3 bases and J shed 2 bases, with 13 bases lying between them. Germline CDR1 and CDR2: MDHEN and SYDVKM. Here the CDR3 DNA reads TGTGCCAGCAGTTTGACAGGCAACACACAAGAGACCCAGTACTTC. It translates to CASSLTGNTQETQYF. Combining the CDR3 with reference TRBV28 and TRBJ2-5 gives the whole variable domain DVKVTQSSRYLVKRTGEKVFLECVQDMDHENMFWYRQDPGLGLRLIYFSYDVKMKEKGDIPEGYSVSREKKERFSLILESASTNQTSMYLCASSLTGNTQETQYFGPGTRLLVL.

This clonotype has a count of ten or more. The rearrangement joins TRBV7-8 to TRBJ2-7, with D possibly being TRBD2 (5 bases). V gave up 1 base and J gave up 3 bases, with 13 bases separating them. This CDR3 spans 15 amino acids. CDR1 and CDR2 (germline): SGHVS, FQNEAQ. The CDR3 DNA is TGTGCCAGCAGCTTAGGCGCTAGTAGCGTCTACGAGCAGTACTTC. Its translation is CASSLGASSVYEQYF.

This clonotype was detected ten times or more. The chain combines TRBV19 with TRBJ1-2, with TRBD1 matching over 10 bases. Germline CDR1 and CDR2: LNHDA and SQIVND (reference sequence). Trimming cost V 7 bases and J 7 bases; bases outside gene matches: 6. CDR3 length equals 13 residues. This CDR3 reads CASTDRGRRGYTF. CDR3 in DNA: TGTGCCAGTACCGACAGGGGGCGGCGTGGCTACACCTTC.

This clonotype has at least ten counts. The chain couples TRBV6-5 to TRBJ1-2; a weak D match, TRBD1 (6 bases). Deletions cut 0 bases from V and 6 bases from J, with 14 bases between. This CDR3 has 15 amino acids. Germline CDR1 MNHEY, CDR2 SVGAGI. CDR3 in amino acids: CASSYSAGGVNGYTF. The CDR3 nucleotides read TGTGCCAGCAGTTACTCGGCTGGGGGCGTAAATGGCTACACCTTC.

This clonotype was picked up a small number of times. The chain uses TRBV24-1 and TRBJ1-1; perhaps TRBD1 as D (5 bases). From germline, CDR1 is KGHDR and CDR2 SFDVKD. CDR3 length: 14 amino acids. V was trimmed by 3 bases and J by 0 bases, leaving 7 bases between them. The CDR3 coding sequence is TGTGCCACCAGTGATGCAGGGCTGAACACTGAAGCTTTCTTT. This codes for CATSDAGLNTEAFF.

The chain carries TRBV9 and TRBJ2-7; 8 positions match TRBD2. J lost 1 base, V lost 0 bases, and 9 bases had no gene match. CDR3 length: 17 amino acids. CDR1 is SGDLS and CDR2 is YYNGEE in the germline V gene. The CDR3: CASSVEISSGCSYEQYF. As DNA, the CDR3 is TGTGCCAGCAGCGTAGAGATCTCTAGCGGGTGTTCCTACGAGCAGTACTTC.